This entry describes one T cell receptor (beta chain). Only in-frame clones appear in the TCRdb table, and some are missing; sequencing was by immunoSEQ multiplex PCR. Of about 70,000 clones in the sample, over 85% were seen once. Germline CDR1 is MNHNY and CDR2 is SVGAGI (reference sequence). V shed 0 bases, J shed 6 bases, and the junction held 5 bases outside the gene matches. There are 15 residues in the CDR3. This specimen belongs to a study of T cell changes during pregnancy in multiple sclerosis. The chain joins TRBV6-6 to TRBJ2-1; TRBD2 matches at 7 bases. This receptor was taken from a female donor in good health, enrolled as a control in a pregnancy study. The starting material was peripheral blood, obtained in the second trimester of pregnancy. This CDR3 reads CASSYSASGTNEQFF. The CDR3 nucleotides read TGTGCCAGCAGTTACTCGGCTAGCGGTACCAATGAGCAGTTCTTC.